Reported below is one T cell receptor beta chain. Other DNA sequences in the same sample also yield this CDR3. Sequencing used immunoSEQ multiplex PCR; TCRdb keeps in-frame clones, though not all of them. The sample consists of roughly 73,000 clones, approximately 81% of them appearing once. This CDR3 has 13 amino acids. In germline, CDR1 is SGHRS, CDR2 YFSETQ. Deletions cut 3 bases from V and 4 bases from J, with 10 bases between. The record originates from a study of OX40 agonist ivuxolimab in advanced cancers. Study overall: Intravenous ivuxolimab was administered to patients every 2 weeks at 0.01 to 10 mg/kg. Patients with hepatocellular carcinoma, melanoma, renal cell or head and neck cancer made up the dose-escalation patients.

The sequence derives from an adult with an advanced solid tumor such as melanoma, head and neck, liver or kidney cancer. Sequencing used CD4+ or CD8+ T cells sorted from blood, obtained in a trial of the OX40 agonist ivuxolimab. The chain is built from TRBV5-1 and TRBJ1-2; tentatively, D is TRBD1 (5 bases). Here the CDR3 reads CASSSDGGYGYTF. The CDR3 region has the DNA TGCGCCAGCAGCTCCGACGGGGGCTATGGCTACACCTTC.